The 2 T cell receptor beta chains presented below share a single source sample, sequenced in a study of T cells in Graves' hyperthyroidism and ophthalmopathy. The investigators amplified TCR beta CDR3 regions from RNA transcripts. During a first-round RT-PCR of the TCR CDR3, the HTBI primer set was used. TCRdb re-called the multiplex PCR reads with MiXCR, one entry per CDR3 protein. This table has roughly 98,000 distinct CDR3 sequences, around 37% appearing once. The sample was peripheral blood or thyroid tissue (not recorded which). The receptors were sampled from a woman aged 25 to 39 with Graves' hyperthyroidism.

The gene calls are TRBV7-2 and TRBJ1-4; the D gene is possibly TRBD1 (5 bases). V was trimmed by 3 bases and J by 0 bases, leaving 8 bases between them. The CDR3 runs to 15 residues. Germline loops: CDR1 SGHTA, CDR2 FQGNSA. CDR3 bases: TGTGCCAGCAGCTTGGGGACGGCAACTAATGAAAAACTGTTTTTT. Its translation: CASSLGTATNEKLFF.

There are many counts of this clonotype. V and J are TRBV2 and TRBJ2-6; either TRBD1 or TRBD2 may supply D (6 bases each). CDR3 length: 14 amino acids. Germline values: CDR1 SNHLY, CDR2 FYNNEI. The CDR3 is CATEGGAGANVLTF. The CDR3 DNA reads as TGTGCTACCGAGGGGGGAGCTGGGGCCAACGTCCTGACTTTC.